Listed below are T cell receptor beta chains from one sample, sequenced in a study of T-cell memory formation after mild COVID-19. TCRdb ran MiXCR on the 5' RACE reads and lists one entry per CDR3 protein. The table lists around 35,000 distinct CDR3 sequences, roughly 7.5% of them singletons. Input material: PBMCs or a T cell subset sorted from them (not recorded which). These receptors were obtained from a man between 18 and 29 years old who had mild COVID-19 (a few samples of this study predate the infection). Cell type and time point are not known. CDR3s include the opening cysteine and the closing phenylalanine or tryptophan. The D gene is left open where the match is weak. Clone size is not always given. Where it is, it says once, few, many or a class for expanded clones.

clone size	V gene	D gene	J gene	CDR3 protein	CDR3 DNA
many	TRBV24-1	NA	TRBJ1-5	CATSWADNQPQHF	TGTGCCACCAGTTGGGCAGACAATCAGCCCCAGCATTTT
NA	TRBV7-9	NA	TRBJ1-1	CASSSPGWPNTEAFF	TGTGCCAGCAGCTCCCCGGGGTGGCCGAACACTGAAGCTTTCTTT
many	TRBV29-1	NA	TRBJ1-1	CSVGGQLNTEAFF	TGCAGCGTTGGGGGGCAGCTGAACACTGAAGCTTTCTTT
many	TRBV27	TRBD1	TRBJ1-6	CASRWAGGSPLHF	TGTGCCAGCAGGTGGGCAGGGGGGTCACCCCTCCACTTT
many	TRBV7-2	NA	TRBJ1-1	CASSFGSPNTEAFF	TGTGCCAGCAGCTTTGGAAGCCCGAACACTGAAGCTTTCTTT
many	TRBV5-1	TRBD1	TRBJ2-6	CASRTGGSGANVLTF	TGCGCCAGCAGGACAGGGGGCAGTGGGGCCAACGTCCTGACTTTC
many	TRBV9	TRBD1	TRBJ2-2	CASSDNAMRGQGELFF	TGTGCCAGCAGCGACAACGCGATGAGGGGGCAGGGGGAGCTGTTTTTT
many	TRBV7-2	NA	TRBJ2-3	CASSREGRGGTPATDTQYF	TGTGCCAGCAGCCGAGAGGGGAGGGGGGGCACCCCAGCGACAGATACGCAGTATTTT
many	TRBV19	NA	TRBJ2-2	CASASPNTGELFF	TGTGCCAGTGCTAGCCCCAACACCGGGGAGCTGTTTTTT
many	TRBV7-9	NA	TRBJ2-3	CASSPSGTDTQYF	TGTGCCAGCAGCCCCTCGGGCACAGATACGCAGTATTTT
many	TRBV6-5	NA	TRBJ1-5	CASSRWGGDQPQHF	TGTGCCAGCAGTCGATGGGGGGGCGATCAGCCCCAGCATTTT
many	TRBV5-1	NA	TRBJ2-6	CASSLRISGANVLTF	TGCGCCAGCAGCCTCCGAATCTCTGGGGCCAACGTCCTGACTTTC
many	TRBV5-1	NA	TRBJ2-4	CASSLDAGRNIQYF	TGCGCCAGCAGCTTGGACGCGGGTCGGAACATTCAGTACTTC
medium-sized	TRBV6-6	NA	TRBJ1-3	CASRPGNTIYF	TGTGCCAGCAGGCCAGGAAACACCATATATTTT
few	TRBV7-2	NA	TRBJ1-5	CASSLGGPGSNQPQHF	TGTGCCAGCAGCTTAGGGGGGCCCGGGAGCAATCAGCCCCAGCATTTT
many	TRBV4-2	TRBD1	TRBJ1-1	CASSLATSGTANTEAFF	TGTGCCAGCAGCCTCGCAACATCCGGGACAGCGAACACTGAAGCTTTCTTT
many	TRBV15	NA	TRBJ2-1	CATESGDNYNEQFF	TGTGCCACCGAAAGCGGGGACAACTACAATGAGCAGTTCTTC
NA	TRBV9	NA	TRBJ1-4	CASTPAGQTNEKLFF	TGTGCCAGCACCCCCGCCGGGCAGACTAATGAAAAACTGTTTTTT
many	TRBV6-5	TRBD2	TRBJ2-5	CASSYTSGGPETQYF	TGTGCCAGCAGTTACACTAGCGGGGGGCCTGAGACCCAGTACTTC
many	TRBV5-1	NA	TRBJ2-7	CASSLDGAYEQYF	TGCGCCAGCAGCTTGGACGGGGCCTACGAGCAGTACTTC
many	TRBV7-2	NA	TRBJ1-1	CASSSRSHTEAFF	TGTGCCAGCAGCTCCCGTTCGCACACTGAAGCTTTCTTT
many	TRBV29-1	NA	TRBJ1-1	CSVVGGWVEIGTEAFF	TGCAGCGTTGTCGGGGGGTGGGTTGAGATAGGTACTGAAGCTTTCTTT
NA	TRBV5-1	TRBD2	TRBJ2-7	CASSLGSGGSYEQYF	TGCGCCAGCAGCTTGGGAAGCGGGGGATCCTACGAGCAGTACTTC
NA	TRBV7-2	NA	TRBJ1-6	CASSLDSGGSNSPLHF	TGTGCCAGCAGCTTAGATTCGGGGGGTAGTAATTCACCCCTCCACTTT
few	TRBV7-3	NA	TRBJ1-2	CASSPSGLYGYTF	TGTGCCAGCAGCCCTTCGGGCCTCTATGGCTACACCTTC